This TCR beta chain was recovered during a study of T cell repertoires in cytomegalovirus infection. About the study: Carrying CMV and the relevant HLA type showed in public TCR beta signatures.

Trimming cost V 1 base and J 10 bases; bases outside gene matches: 10. From germline, CDR1 is LGHNA and CDR2 YNFKEQ. CDR3 size: 15 residues. The table lists this clonotype with a few counts. MiXCR, run by TCRdb on the reads, gives a single entry per CDR3 protein. The table has 150,000 to 200,000 distinct CDR3 sequences, approximately 19% seen once. The sequence came from a human donor in good health (CMV status not recorded). Some clones in this sample may be carry-over from other donors' samples. The J gene is TRBJ1-1, the V gene TRBV4-2, with 9 bases aligning to TRBD1. The source material was PBMCs. The CDR3 protein is CASSQGRDRVSGAFF. Here the CDR3 DNA reads TGTGCCAGCAGCCAAGGCCGGGACAGGGTAAGCGGAGCTTTCTTT.